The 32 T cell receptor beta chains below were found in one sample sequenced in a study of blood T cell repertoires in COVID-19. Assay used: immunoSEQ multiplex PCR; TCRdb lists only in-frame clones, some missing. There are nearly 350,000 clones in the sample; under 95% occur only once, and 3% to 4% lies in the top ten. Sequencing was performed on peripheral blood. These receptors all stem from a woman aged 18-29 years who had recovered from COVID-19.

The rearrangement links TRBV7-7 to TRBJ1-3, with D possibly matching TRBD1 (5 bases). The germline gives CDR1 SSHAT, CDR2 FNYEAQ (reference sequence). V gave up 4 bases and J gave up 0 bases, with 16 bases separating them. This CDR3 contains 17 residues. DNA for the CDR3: TGTGCCAGCAGCTCCTTCCTTCCGACAGTCTCTGGAAACACCATATATTTT. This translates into CASSSFLPTVSGNTIYF.

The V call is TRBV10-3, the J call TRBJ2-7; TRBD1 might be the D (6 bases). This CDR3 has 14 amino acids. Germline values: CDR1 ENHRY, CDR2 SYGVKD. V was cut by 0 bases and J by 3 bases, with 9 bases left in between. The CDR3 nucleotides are TGTGCCATCAGTGAGTCGGGACATCTCTACGAGCAGTACGTC. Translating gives CAISESGHLYEQYV.

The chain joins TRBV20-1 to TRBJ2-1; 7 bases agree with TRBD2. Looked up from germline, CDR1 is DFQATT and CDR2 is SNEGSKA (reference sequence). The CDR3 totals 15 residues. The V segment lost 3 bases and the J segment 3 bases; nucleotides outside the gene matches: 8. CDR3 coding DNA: TGCAGTGCTAGTAGGACCGTAGCGGGCTACAATGAGCAGTTCTTC. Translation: CSASRTVAGYNEQFF.

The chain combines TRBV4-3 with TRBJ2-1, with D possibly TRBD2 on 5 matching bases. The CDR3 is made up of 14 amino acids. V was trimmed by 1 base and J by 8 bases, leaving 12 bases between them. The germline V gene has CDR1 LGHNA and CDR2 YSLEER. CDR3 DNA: TGCGCCAGCAGCCAAGGCGGGCCCGAAGATGAGCAGTTCTTC. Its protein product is CASSQGGPEDEQFF.

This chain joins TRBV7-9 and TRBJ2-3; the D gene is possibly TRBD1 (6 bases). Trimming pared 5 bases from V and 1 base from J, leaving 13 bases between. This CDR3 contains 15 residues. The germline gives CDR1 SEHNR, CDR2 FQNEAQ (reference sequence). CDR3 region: CASSPGAVGTDTQYF. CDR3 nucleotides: TGTGCCAGCAGCCCAGGGGCGGTGGGCACAGATACGCAGTATTTT.

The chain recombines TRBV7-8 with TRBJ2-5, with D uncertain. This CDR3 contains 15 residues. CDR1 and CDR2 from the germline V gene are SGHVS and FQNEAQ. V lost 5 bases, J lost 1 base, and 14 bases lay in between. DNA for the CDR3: TGTGCCAGCAGCCCCGGTAGAATCCTCCAAGAGACCCAGTACTTC. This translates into CASSPGRILQETQYF.

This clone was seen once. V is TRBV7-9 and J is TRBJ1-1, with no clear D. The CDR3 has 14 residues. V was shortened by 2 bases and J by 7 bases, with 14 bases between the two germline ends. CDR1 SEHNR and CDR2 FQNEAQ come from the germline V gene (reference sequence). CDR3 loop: CASSLSPGGGEAFF. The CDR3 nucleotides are TGTGCCAGCAGCTTAAGCCCCGGAGGCGGTGAAGCTTTCTTT.

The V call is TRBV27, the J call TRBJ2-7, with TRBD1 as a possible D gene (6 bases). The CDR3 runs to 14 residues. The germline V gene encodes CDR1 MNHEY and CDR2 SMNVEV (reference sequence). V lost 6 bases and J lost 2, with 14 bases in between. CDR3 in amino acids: CASSPSTGPYEQYV. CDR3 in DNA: TGTGCCAGCAGCCCCAGCACAGGGCCCTACGAGCAGTACGTC.

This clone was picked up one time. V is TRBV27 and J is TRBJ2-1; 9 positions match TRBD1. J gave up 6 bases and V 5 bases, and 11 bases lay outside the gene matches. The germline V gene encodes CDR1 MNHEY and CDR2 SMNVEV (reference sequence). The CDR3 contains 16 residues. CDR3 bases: TGTGCCAGCAGTAGACTCGGACAGGGGCGAGCCAATGAGCAGTTCTTC. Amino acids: CASSRLGQGRANEQFF.

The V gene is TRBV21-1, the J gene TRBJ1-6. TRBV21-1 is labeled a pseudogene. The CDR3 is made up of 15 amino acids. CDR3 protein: CASSTRVVYNSPLHF. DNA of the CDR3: TGTGCCAGCAGCACTCGCGTAGTCTATAATTCACCCCTCCACTTT.

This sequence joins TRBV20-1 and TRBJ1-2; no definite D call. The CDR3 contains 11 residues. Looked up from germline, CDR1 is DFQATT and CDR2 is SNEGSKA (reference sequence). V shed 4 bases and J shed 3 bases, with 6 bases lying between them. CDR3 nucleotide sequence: TGCAGTGCTATTAATGACTATGGCTACACCTTC. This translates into CSAINDYGYTF.

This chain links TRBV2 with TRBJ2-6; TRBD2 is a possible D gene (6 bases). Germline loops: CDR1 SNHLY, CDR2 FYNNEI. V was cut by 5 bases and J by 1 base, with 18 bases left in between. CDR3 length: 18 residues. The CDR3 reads CASSTLGGTSSGANVLTF. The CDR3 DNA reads TGTGCCAGCAGTACACTCGGGGGTACTAGTTCTGGGGCCAACGTCCTGACTTTC.

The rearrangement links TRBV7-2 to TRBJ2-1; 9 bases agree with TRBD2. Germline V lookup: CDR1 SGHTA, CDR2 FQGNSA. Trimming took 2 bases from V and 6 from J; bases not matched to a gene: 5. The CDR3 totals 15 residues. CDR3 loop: CASSLRAGGLNEQFF. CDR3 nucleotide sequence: TGTGCCAGCAGCTTACGCGCGGGAGGGCTCAATGAGCAGTTCTTC.

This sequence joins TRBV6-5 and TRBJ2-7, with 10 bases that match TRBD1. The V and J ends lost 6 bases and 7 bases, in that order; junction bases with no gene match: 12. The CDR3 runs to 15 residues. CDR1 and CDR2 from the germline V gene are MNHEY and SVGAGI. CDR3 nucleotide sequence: TGTGCCAGCAGCGCTGACTGGACAGGGGGGAGGGAGCAGTACGTC. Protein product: CASSADWTGGREQYV.

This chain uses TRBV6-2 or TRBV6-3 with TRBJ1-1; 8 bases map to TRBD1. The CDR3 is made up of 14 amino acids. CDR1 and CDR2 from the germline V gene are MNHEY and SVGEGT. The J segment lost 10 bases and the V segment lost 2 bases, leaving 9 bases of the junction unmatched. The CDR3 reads CASSYPGQGFGAFF. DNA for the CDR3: TGTGCCAGCAGTTACCCCGGACAGGGTTTTGGAGCTTTCTTT.

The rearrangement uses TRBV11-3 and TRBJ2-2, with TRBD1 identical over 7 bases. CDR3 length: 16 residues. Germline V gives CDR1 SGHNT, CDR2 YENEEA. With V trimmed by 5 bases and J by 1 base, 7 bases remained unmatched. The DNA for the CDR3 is TGTGCCAGCAGCCTTATGACAGGGAAGAACACCGGGGAGCTGTTTTTT. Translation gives CASSLMTGKNTGELFF.

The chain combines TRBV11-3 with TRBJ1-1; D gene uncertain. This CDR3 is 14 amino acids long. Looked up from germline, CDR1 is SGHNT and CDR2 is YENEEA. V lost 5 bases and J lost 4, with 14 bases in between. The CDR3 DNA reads TGTGCCAGCAGCCCCTCACTGGTCATCACTGAAGCTTTCTTT. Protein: CASSPSLVITEAFF.

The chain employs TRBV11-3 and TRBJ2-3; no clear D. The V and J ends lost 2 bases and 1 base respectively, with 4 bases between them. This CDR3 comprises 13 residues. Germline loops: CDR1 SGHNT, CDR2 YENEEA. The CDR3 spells CASSLQGTDTQYF. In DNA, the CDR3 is TGTGCCAGCAGCTTACAGGGCACAGATACGCAGTATTTT.

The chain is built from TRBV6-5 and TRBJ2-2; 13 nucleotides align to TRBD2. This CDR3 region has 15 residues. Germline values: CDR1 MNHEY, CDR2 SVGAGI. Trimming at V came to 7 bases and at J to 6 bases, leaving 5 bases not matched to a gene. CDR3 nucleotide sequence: TGTGCCAGCACCCGGACTAGCGGGAGAGCCGGGGAGCTGTTTTTT. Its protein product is CASTRTSGRAGELFF.

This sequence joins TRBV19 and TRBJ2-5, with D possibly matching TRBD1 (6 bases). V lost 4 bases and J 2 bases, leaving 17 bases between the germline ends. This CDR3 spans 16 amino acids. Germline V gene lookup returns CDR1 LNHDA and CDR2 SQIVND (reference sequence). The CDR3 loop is CASSKAAVTGQETQYF. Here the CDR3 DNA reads TGTGCCAGTAGTAAGGCGGCGGTCACAGGGCAAGAGACCCAGTACTTC. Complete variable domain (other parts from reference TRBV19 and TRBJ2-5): DGGITQSPKYLFRKEGQNVTLSCEQNLNHDAMYWYRQDPGQGLRLIYYSQIVNDFQKGDIAEGYSVSREKKESFPLTVTSAQKNPTAFYLCASSKAAVTGQETQYFGPGTRLLVL.

CDR3 residues: CASSYKKKITGPAYYNEQFF. Written as DNA, the CDR3 is TGTGCCAGCAGCTACAAAAAAAAGATTACAGGTCCAGCCTACTACAATGAGCAGTTCTTC. The V and J genes are TRBV21-1 and TRBJ2-1; the table's D call, TRBD1, has no DNA check behind it. TRBV21-1 represents a pseudogene. The CDR3 sequence is 20 residues long.

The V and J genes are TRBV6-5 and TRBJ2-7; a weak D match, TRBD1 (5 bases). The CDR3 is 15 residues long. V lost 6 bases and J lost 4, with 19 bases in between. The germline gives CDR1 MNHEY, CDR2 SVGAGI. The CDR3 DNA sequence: TGTGCCAGCAGCCCCGGACACGGAGTGACTTACGAGCAGTACGTC. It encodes CASSPGHGVTYEQYV.

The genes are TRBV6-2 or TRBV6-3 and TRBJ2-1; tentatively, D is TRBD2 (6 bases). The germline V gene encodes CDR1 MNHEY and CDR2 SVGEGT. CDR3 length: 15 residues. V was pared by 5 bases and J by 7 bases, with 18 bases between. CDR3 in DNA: TGTGCCAGCAGTCTCCTAGCGCCCGCAGGGAATGAGCAGTTCTTC. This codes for CASSLLAPAGNEQFF.

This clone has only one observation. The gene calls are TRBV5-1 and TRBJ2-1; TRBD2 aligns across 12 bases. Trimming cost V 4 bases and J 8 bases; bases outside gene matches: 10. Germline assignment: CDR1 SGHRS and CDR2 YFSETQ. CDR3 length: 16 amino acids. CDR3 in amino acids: CASSPVTSGRPHEQFF. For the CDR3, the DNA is TGCGCCAGCAGCCCGGTCACTAGCGGGAGGCCCCATGAGCAGTTCTTC. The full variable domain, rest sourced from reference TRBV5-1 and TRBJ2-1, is KAGVTQTPRYLIKTRGQQVTLSCSPISGHRSVSWYQQTPGQGLQFLFEYFSETQRNKGNFPGRFSGRQFSNSRSEMNVSTLELGDSALYLCASSPVTSGRPHEQFFGPGTRLTVL.

The CDR3 DNA reads TGTGCCAGCTCATTGGCAGGGGGGCTGAACACTGAAGCTTTCTTT. This codes for CASSLAGGLNTEAFF. The rearrangement joins TRBV18 to TRBJ1-1; 7 bases map to TRBD1. J was trimmed by 0 bases and V by 5 bases; bases with no gene match: 6. The V gene's germline CDR1 is KGHSH and CDR2 LQKENI. This CDR3 comprises 15 residues.

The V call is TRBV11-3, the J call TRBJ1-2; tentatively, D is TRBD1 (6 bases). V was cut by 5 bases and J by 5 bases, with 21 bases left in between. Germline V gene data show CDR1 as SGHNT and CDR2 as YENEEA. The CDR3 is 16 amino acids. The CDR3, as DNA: TGTGCCAGCAGCCCGGAGGGAAGGGGGGGAACATATGGCTACACCTTC. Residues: CASSPEGRGGTYGYTF.

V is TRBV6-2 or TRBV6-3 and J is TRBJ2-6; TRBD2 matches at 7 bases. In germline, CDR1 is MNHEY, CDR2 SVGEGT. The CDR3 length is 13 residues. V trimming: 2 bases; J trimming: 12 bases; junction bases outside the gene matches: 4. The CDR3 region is CASSYERDRVLTF. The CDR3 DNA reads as TGTGCCAGCAGTTACGAGCGGGATCGCGTCCTGACTTTC.

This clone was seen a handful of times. The CDR3 sequence is CASRRGTGSPGYTF. Here the CDR3 DNA reads TGTGCCAGCCGCAGGGGGACAGGCTCACCTGGCTACACCTTC. This rearrangement joins TRBV2 to TRBJ1-2; 8 bases agree with TRBD1. After removal of 8 bases from V and 7 bases from J, the junction contained 12 bases not matched to a gene. Germline V gives CDR1 SNHLY, CDR2 FYNNEI. The CDR3 loop spans 14 amino acids.

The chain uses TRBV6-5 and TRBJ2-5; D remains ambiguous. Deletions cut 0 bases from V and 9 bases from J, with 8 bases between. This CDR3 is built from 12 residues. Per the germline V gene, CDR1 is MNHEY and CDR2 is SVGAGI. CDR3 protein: CASSYSKWPQYF. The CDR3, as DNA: TGTGCCAGCAGTTACTCGAAGTGGCCCCAGTACTTC.

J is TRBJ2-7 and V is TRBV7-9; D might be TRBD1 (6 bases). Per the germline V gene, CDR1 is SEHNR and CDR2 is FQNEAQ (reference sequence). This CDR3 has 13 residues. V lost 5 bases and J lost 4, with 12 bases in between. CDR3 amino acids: CASSLSRGYEQYV. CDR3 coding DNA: TGTGCCAGCAGCCTTAGTAGGGGGTACGAGCAGTACGTC.

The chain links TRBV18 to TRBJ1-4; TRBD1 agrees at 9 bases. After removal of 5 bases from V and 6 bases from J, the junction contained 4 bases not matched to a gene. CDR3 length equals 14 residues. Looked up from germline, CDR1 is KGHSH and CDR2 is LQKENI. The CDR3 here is CASSSRDRDEKLFF. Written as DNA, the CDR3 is TGTGCCAGCTCATCCCGGGACAGGGATGAAAAACTGTTTTTT.

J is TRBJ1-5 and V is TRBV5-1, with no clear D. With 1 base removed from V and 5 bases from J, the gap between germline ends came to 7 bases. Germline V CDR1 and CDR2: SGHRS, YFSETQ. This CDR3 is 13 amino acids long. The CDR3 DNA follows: TGCGCCAGCAGCTTGCGGGGTTATCAGCCCCAGCATTTT. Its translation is CASSLRGYQPQHF.